This TCR beta chain was captured in a study of blood T cell repertoires in COVID-19. Study-wide context: Sites in the United States, Italy and Spain provided acute and convalescent COVID-19 samples. T cells, B-cell-depleted T cells, or PBMCs provided the cDNA or gDNA that served as material.

This clone has more than one count but fewer than ten. TCRdb's copy holds only in-frame clones and misses some; the assay was immunoSEQ multiplex PCR. This table has around 250,000 clones, 86% appearing once. Seattle patients were enrolled while actively infected and followed longitudinally. The CDR3 spans 17 residues. Per germline, CDR1 LNHDA and CDR2 SQIVND (reference sequence). After removal of 7 bases from V and 3 bases from J, the junction contained 14 bases not matched to a gene. The specimen sequenced was peripheral blood. The source of this sequence is a woman aged 80 or over with COVID-19, enrolled during active disease. V and J are TRBV19 and TRBJ1-5, with 8 positions matching TRBD1. The CDR3 DNA is TGTGCCAGTAACAGTGGGGGGACAGGAAGCTTCAATCAGCCCCAGCATTTT. Translated: CASNSGGTGSFNQPQHF.